This TCR beta chain emerged from a study of T cells in Graves' hyperthyroidism and ophthalmopathy. Regions amplified from RNA transcripts were the TCR beta CDR3 regions. Using the HTBI primer set, a first-round RT-PCR was run on the TCR CDR3. TCRdb redid the calling of the multiplex PCR reads with MiXCR, one entry per CDR3 protein. The sample has about 840,000 distinct CDR3 sequences, 38% seen once. The CDR3 loop spans 17 amino acids. Germline V CDR1 and CDR2: SGHVS, FNYEAQ. V trimming: 3 bases; J trimming: 8 bases; junction bases outside the gene matches: 10. The sample holds a few counts of this clonotype. Absence of ophthalmopathy progression within 18 months defined stable Graves' hyperthyroidism.

The clonotype comes from a man aged 18 to 30 with Graves' hyperthyroidism. The sample consisted of blood. The chain has TRBV7-6 and TRBJ1-6; TRBD1 agrees at 10 bases. The CDR3 spells CASSFRPPTGGYSPLHF. The DNA for the CDR3 is TGTGCCAGCAGCTTCCGACCCCCGACAGGGGGCTATTCACCCCTCCACTTT. Complete variable domain (other parts from reference TRBV7-6 and TRBJ1-6): GAGVSQSPRYKVTKRGQDVALRCDPISGHVSLYWYRQALGQGPEFLTYFNYEAQQDKSGLPNDRFSAERPEGSISTLTIQRTEQRDSAMYRCASSFRPPTGGYSPLHFGNGTRLTVT.